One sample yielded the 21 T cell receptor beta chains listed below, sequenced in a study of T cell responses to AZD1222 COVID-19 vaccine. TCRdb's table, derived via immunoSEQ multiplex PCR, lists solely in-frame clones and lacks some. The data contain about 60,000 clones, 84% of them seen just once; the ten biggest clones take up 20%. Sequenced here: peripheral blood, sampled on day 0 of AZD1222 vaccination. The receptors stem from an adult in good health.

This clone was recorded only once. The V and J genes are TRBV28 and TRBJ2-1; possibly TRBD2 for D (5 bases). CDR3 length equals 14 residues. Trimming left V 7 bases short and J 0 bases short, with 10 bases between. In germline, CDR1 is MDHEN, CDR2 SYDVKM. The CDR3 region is CASIEGSSYNEQFF. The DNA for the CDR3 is TGTGCCAGCATAGAAGGGAGCTCCTACAATGAGCAGTTCTTC.

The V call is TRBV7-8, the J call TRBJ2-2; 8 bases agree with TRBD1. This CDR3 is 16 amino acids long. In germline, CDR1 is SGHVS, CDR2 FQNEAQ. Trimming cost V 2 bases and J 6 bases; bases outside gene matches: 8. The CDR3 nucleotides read TGTGCCAGCAGCTTAAGACCCGGACAGGGTTCCGGGGAGCTGTTTTTT. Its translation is CASSLRPGQGSGELFF. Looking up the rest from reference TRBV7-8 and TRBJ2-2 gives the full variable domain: GAGVSQSPRYKVAKRGQDVALRCDPISGHVSLFWYQQALGQGPEFLTYFQNEAQLDKSGLPSDRFFAERPEGSVSTLKIQRTQQEDSAVYLCASSLRPGQGSGELFFGEGSRLTVL.

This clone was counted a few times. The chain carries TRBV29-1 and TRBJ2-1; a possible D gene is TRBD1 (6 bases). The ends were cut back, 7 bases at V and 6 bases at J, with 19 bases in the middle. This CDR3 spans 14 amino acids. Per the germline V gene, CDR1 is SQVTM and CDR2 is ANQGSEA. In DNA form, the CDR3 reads TGCAGCGCCCGAACGGACAGCTCCATCAATGAGCAGTTCTTC. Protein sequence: CSARTDSSINEQFF.

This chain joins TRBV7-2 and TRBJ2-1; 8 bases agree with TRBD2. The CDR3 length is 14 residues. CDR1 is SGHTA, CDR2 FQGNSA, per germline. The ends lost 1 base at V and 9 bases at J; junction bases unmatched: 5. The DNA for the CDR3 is TGTGCCAGCAGCTTAGTACGGGAGGGGGGTGAGCAGTTCTTC. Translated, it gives CASSLVREGGEQFF.

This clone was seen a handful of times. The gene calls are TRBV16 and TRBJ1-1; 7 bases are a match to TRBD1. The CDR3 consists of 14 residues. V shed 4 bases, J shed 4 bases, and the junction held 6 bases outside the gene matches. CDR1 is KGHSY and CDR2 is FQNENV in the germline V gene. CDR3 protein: CASSRAGGFTEAFF. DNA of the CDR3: TGTGCCAGCAGCCGGGCAGGGGGATTCACTGAAGCTTTCTTT.

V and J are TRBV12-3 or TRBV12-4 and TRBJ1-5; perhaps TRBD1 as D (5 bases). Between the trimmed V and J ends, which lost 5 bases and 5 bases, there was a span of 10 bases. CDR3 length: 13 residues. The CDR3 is CASSGGEDQPQHF. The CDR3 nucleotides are TGTGCCAGCAGTGGGGGGGAAGATCAGCCCCAGCATTTT.

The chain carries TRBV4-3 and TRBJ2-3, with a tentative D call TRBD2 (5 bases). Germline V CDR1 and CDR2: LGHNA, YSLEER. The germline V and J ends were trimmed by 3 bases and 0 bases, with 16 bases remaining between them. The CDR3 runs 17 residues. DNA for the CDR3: TGCGCCAGCAGCCACTACTACCCCCCGGGGAGCACAGATACGCAGTATTTT. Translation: CASSHYYPPGSTDTQYF.

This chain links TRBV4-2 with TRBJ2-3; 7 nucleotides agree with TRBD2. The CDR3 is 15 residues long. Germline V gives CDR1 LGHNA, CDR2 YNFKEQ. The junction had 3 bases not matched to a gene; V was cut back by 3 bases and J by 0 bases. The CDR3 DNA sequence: TGTGCCAGCAGCCAGAGGGAGGGCAGCACAGATACGCAGTATTTT. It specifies CASSQREGSTDTQYF.

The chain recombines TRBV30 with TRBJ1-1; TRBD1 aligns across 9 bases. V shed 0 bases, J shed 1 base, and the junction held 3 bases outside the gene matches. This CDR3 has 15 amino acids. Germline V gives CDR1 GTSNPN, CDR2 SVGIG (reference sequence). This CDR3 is CAWSVGTGKNTEAFF. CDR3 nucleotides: TGTGCCTGGAGTGTAGGGACAGGGAAGAACACTGAAGCTTTCTTT.

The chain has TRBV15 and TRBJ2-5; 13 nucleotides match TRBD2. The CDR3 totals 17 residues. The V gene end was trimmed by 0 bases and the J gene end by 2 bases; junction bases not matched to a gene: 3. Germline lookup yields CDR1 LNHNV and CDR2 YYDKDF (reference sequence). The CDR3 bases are TGTGCCACCAGCAGAGATGGGACTAGCGGGACTCAAGAGACCCAGTACTTC. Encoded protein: CATSRDGTSGTQETQYF.

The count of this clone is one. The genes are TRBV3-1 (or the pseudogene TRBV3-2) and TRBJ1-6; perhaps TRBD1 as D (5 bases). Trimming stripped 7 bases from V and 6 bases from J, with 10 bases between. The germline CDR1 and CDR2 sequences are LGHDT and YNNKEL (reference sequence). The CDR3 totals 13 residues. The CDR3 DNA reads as TGTGCCAGCACCCGAAGGGGTAATTCACCCCTCCACTTT. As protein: CASTRRGNSPLHF.

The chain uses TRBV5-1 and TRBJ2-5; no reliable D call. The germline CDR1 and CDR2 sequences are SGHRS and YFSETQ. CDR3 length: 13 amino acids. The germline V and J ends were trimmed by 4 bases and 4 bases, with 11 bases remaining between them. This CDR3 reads CASSPMERETQYF. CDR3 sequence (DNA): TGCGCCAGCAGCCCCATGGAACGAGAGACCCAGTACTTC.

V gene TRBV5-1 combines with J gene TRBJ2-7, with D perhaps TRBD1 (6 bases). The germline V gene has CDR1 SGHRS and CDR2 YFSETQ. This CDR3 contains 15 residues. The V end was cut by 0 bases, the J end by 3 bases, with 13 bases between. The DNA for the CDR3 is TGCGCCAGCAGCTTGGCCCCGGGACAAAACTACGAGCAGTACTTC. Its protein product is CASSLAPGQNYEQYF.

This chain's CDR3 is CASSSGGREKLFF. CDR3 DNA sequence: TGTGCCAGCAGTTCCGGGGGGAGGGAAAAACTGTTTTTT. The J gene is TRBJ1-4, the V gene TRBV11-2, with a possible D match to TRBD1 (5 bases). The CDR3 has 13 amino acids. V was cut by 6 bases and J by 8 bases, with 13 bases left in between. CDR1 is SGHAT and CDR2 is FQNNGV in the germline V gene.

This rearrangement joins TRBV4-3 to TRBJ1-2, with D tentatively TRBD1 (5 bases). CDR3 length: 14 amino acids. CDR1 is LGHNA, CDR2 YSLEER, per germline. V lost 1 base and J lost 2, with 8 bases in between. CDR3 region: CASSQVGANYGYTF. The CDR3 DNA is TGCGCCAGCAGCCAAGTTGGGGCCAACTATGGCTACACCTTC.

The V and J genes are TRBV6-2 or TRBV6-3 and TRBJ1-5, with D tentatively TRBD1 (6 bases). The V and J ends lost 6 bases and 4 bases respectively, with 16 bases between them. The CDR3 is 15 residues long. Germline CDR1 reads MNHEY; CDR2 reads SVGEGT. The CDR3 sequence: CASSPGDRRNQPQHF. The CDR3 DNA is TGTGCCAGCAGCCCCGGTGACAGGCGAAATCAGCCCCAGCATTTT.

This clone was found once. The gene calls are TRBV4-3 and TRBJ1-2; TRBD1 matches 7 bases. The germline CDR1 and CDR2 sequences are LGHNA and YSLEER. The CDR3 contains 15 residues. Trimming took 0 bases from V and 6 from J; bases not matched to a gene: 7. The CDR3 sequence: CASSQDVGQVNGYTF. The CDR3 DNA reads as TGCGCCAGCAGCCAAGATGTCGGACAGGTTAATGGCTACACCTTC.

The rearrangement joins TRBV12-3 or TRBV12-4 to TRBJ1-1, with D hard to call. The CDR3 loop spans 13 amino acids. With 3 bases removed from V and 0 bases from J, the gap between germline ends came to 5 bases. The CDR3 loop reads CASSFYMNTEAFF. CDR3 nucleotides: TGTGCCAGCAGTTTCTATATGAACACTGAAGCTTTCTTT.

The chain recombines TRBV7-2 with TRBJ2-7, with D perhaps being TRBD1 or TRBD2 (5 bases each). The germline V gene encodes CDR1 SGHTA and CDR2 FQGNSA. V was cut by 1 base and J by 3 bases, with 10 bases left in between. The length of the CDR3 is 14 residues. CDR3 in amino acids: CASSLGAGSYEQYF. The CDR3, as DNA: TGTGCCAGCAGCTTAGGCGCAGGGAGCTACGAGCAGTACTTC.

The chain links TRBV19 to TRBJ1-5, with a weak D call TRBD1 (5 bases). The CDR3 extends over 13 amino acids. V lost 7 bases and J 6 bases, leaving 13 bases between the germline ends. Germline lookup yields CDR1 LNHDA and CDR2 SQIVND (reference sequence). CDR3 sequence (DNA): TGTGCCAGTAAGGCGCTGGGGCTTCAGCCCCAGCATTTT. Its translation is CASKALGLQPQHF.

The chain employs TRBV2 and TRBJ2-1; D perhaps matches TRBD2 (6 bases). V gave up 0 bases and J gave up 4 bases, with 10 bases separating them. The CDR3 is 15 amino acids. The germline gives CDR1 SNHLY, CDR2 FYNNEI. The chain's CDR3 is CASSEAPLAYNEQFF. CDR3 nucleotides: TGTGCCAGCAGTGAAGCCCCTCTAGCGTACAATGAGCAGTTCTTC.